One sample yielded the 7 T cell receptor beta chains listed below, sequenced in a study of T cells in Graves' hyperthyroidism and ophthalmopathy. There were TCR beta CDR3 regions amplified from RNA transcripts. TCR CDR3 regions were first amplified by RT-PCR with HTBI primers. TCRdb processed the multiplex PCR reads anew with MiXCR; each CDR3 protein has one entry. The top ten clones hold 7% to 8.5% of a sample with 250,000 to 300,000 distinct CDR3 sequences, approximately 12% of them seen once. Sample: blood. These receptors were obtained from a young woman with Graves' hyperthyroidism that later progressed to Graves' ophthalmopathy.

This clonotype was seen many times. CDR3 protein: CASSEYPGAQPQHF. The CDR3 DNA reads as TGTGCCAGCAGTGAATACCCAGGGGCCCAGCCCCAGCATTTT. V gene TRBV6-1 combines with J gene TRBJ1-5; D may be TRBD1 (6 bases). V was cut by 2 bases and J by 7 bases, with 12 bases left in between. This CDR3 is 14 amino acids long. Germline CDR1 and CDR2: MNHNS and SASEGT.

The sample holds many counts of this clonotype. This chain joins TRBV28 and TRBJ1-2; D uncertain. CDR3 length: 14 residues. V was shortened by 6 bases and J by 4 bases, with 15 bases between the two germline ends. The V gene's germline CDR1 is MDHEN and CDR2 SYDVKM. The CDR3, as DNA: TGTGCCAGCAGACAGCCCCAAGGTGGCTATGGCTACACCTTC. This gives the protein CASRQPQGGYGYTF.

This clonotype was seen more than once but under ten times. Mismatch with germline at one junction end may stem from a read error. This chain connects TRBV27 to TRBJ1-1; D unresolved. CDR3 length: 12 residues. The germline CDR1 and CDR2 sequences are MNHEY and SMNVEV (reference sequence). The CDR3 here is CASGRPNTETFF. For the CDR3, the DNA is TGTGCCAGCGGCAGACCCAACACTGAAACTTTCTTT.

Concerning this clonotype: Possible read error: a much larger clone is one base away. The gene calls are TRBV13 and TRBJ2-7, with 11 bases fitting TRBD2. V lost 4 bases to trimming and J lost 6 bases; unmatched junction nucleotides: 8. Germline V gene data show CDR1 as PRHDT and CDR2 as FYEKMQ (reference sequence). The CDR3 spans 15 residues. The CDR3 is CASSSPGLAACEQYF. For the CDR3, the DNA is TGTGCCAGCAGCTCGCCGGGACTAGCGGCTTGCGAGCAGTACTTC.

This clonotype was seen ten or more times. The gene calls are TRBV12-3 or TRBV12-4 and TRBJ2-3; 13 bases line up with TRBD2. The junction had 9 bases not matched to a gene; V was cut back by 6 bases and J by 6 bases. The CDR3 runs to 16 residues. This CDR3 is CASSPGLAGTGDTQYF. The CDR3 DNA follows: TGTGCCAGCAGCCCGGGACTAGCGGGAACGGGGGATACGCAGTATTTT.

At least ten counts were recorded for this clonotype. The chain is built from TRBV27 and TRBJ2-3; 12 bases fit TRBD1. J was trimmed by 6 bases and V by 4 bases; bases with no gene match: 5. Looked up from germline, CDR1 is MNHEY and CDR2 is SMNVEV (reference sequence). CDR3 length: 15 residues. The CDR3 sequence is CASSSGQGAYDTQYF. In DNA form, the CDR3 reads TGTGCCAGCAGTTCGGGACAGGGGGCATACGATACGCAGTATTTT.

The sample holds many counts of this clonotype. This sequence joins TRBV5-1 and TRBJ1-1, with D hard to call. Deletions cut 1 base from V and 4 bases from J, with 11 bases between. This CDR3 comprises 14 residues. Germline V gene sequence: CDR1 SGHRS, CDR2 YFSETQ. CDR3: CASSLRPISTEAFF. As DNA, the CDR3 is TGCGCCAGCAGCTTGAGGCCGATATCCACTGAAGCTTTCTTT.